This TCR beta chain was captured by sequencing in a study of shared clonotypes between healthy human individuals. Repertoires were generated with immunoSEQ multiplex PCR, while TCRdb's copy carries only in-frame clones and drops some. Of more than 2 million clones in the sample, roughly 96% are singletons; the top ten hold 0.13%. The TCR was taken from a man aged 18-30 years in good health. Sequenced: naive CD4+ T cells sorted from blood. Subset defined: CD45RA+ positively selected.

CDR3 region: CASSSDVGYEKLFF. The CDR3 DNA follows: TGTGCCAGCAGCTCCGACGTAGGGTATGAAAAACTGTTTTTT. The rearrangement joins TRBV7-8 to TRBJ1-4; D is unclear. From germline, CDR1 is SGHVS and CDR2 FQNEAQ. The CDR3 spans 14 residues. The V and J ends lost 4 bases and 6 bases respectively, with 12 bases between them.